These T cell receptor beta chains were read from a single sample in a study of blood T cell repertoires in COVID-19. Here immunoSEQ multiplex PCR was the method, and the copy in TCRdb shows in-frame clones only, minus some. Of about 200,000 clones in the sample, around 80% are singletons; the top ten hold 2.5% to 3%. Sequenced input: peripheral blood. These receptors came from a woman of 80 years or more with active or convalescent COVID-19. Both conserved end residues are part of each CDR3. The D gene is left open where the match is weak. Rows may omit the clone size; those that give it use once, few, many or a size class.

d_gene: TRBD1
j_gene: TRBJ1-4
v_gene: TRBV18
abundance: NA
CDR3nt: TGTGCCACCGGGACAGGGTTTAATAATGAAAAACTGTTTTTT
CDR3aa: CATGTGFNNEKLFF

d_gene: NA
j_gene: TRBJ1-3
v_gene: TRBV5-6
abundance: once
CDR3nt: TGTGCCAGCAGCTTGATCAGTACCTCTGGAAACACCATATATTTT
CDR3aa: CASSLISTSGNTIYF

d_gene: TRBD1
j_gene: TRBJ1-5
v_gene: TRBV28
abundance: NA
CDR3nt: TGTGCCAGCAGTTCCCCGGTTGGGGCAGGGGGCCTGAGCAATCAGCCCCAGCATTTT
CDR3aa: CASSSPVGAGGLSNQPQHF

d_gene: NA
j_gene: TRBJ2-7
v_gene: TRBV7-2
abundance: NA
CDR3nt: TGTGCCAGCAGCTTGAGCGGCAACGAAGCCTACGAGCAGTACTTC
CDR3aa: CASSLSGNEAYEQYF

d_gene: TRBD1
j_gene: TRBJ2-5
v_gene: TRBV4-1
abundance: NA
CDR3nt: TGCGCCAGCAGCCGATCGGGACAGGGATTGGTAGAGACCCAGTACTTC
CDR3aa: CASSRSGQGLVETQYF

d_gene: NA
j_gene: TRBJ1-3
v_gene: TRBV6-2/TRBV6-3
abundance: NA
CDR3nt: TGTGCCAGCAGTTACCAGCAGGGCAGAACTGGAAACACCATATATTTT
CDR3aa: CASSYQQGRTGNTIYF

d_gene: TRBD1
j_gene: TRBJ2-7
v_gene: TRBV27
abundance: once
CDR3nt: TGTGCCAGCAGCCCTACCAGGGGGAGAACTCCATTGCACGAGCAGTACTTC
CDR3aa: CASSPTRGRTPLHEQYF

d_gene: NA
j_gene: TRBJ2-7
v_gene: TRBV2
abundance: NA
CDR3nt: TGTGCCAGCAGTGAATACACACCATACGAGCAGTACTTC
CDR3aa: CASSEYTPYEQYF

d_gene: NA
j_gene: TRBJ1-2
v_gene: TRBV6-5
abundance: NA
CDR3nt: TGTGCCAGCAGTTCGGAAATGGGCCCGCATTATGGCTACACCTTC
CDR3aa: CASSSEMGPHYGYTF

d_gene: NA
j_gene: TRBJ2-2
v_gene: TRBV5-1
abundance: NA
CDR3nt: TGCGCCAGCACCAGTTATCAGGGGCTGGGCGGGGAGCTGTTTTTT
CDR3aa: CASTSYQGLGGELFF

d_gene: TRBD1
j_gene: TRBJ1-2
v_gene: TRBV6-2/TRBV6-3
abundance: NA
CDR3nt: TGTGCCAGCAGTCTGTGGACAGGGGGGATCTCTAACTATGGCTACACCTTC
CDR3aa: CASSLWTGGISNYGYTF

d_gene: NA
j_gene: TRBJ2-5
v_gene: TRBV7-6
abundance: NA
CDR3nt: TGTGCCAGCAGCTTAGCGTCCAGGGTTGATCCGGAGACCCAGTACTTC
CDR3aa: CASSLASRVDPETQYF

d_gene: NA
j_gene: TRBJ1-1
v_gene: TRBV4-3
abundance: few
CDR3nt: TGCGCCAGCAGCCAAGGCGACACTGAAGCTTTCTTT
CDR3aa: CASSQGDTEAFF

d_gene: NA
j_gene: TRBJ1-5
v_gene: TRBV19
abundance: NA
CDR3nt: TGTGCCAGTAGTATAGGTCGGTTCTATAGCAATCAGCCCCAGCATTTT
CDR3aa: CASSIGRFYSNQPQHF

d_gene: TRBD1
j_gene: TRBJ2-5
v_gene: TRBV2
abundance: NA
CDR3nt: TGTGCCAGCAGCCTGAGACAGGGCCCTCAAGAGACCCAGTACTTC
CDR3aa: CASSLRQGPQETQYF

d_gene: NA
j_gene: TRBJ1-2
v_gene: TRBV6-5
abundance: NA
CDR3nt: TGTGCCAGCAGTTACACGGGGGATTCGATCAGGGGCTACACCTTC
CDR3aa: CASSYTGDSIRGYTF

d_gene: NA
j_gene: TRBJ2-5
v_gene: TRBV28
abundance: NA
CDR3nt: TGTGCCATTGGGGGGGGCCACCGGGAGACCCAGTACTTC
CDR3aa: CAIGGGHRETQYF

d_gene: NA
j_gene: TRBJ2-1
v_gene: TRBV7-9
abundance: NA
CDR3nt: TGTGCCAGCAGCCCGCAGGGCAGCTCCTACAATGAGCAGTTCTTC
CDR3aa: CASSPQGSSYNEQFF

d_gene: TRBD1
j_gene: TRBJ1-5
v_gene: TRBV19
abundance: NA
CDR3nt: TGTGCCAGTAGTATGGGGGGACAGAATCAGCCCCAGCATTTT
CDR3aa: CASSMGGQNQPQHF

d_gene: NA
j_gene: TRBJ2-3
v_gene: TRBV27
abundance: NA
CDR3nt: TGTGCCAGCAGTTTAGGCGCAGGGTCAGCAGATACGCAGTATTTT
CDR3aa: CASSLGAGSADTQYF

d_gene: NA
j_gene: TRBJ1-3
v_gene: TRBV2
abundance: NA
CDR3nt: TGTGCCAGCAGTGAGGGCAGGGCAGGAAACACCATATATTTT
CDR3aa: CASSEGRAGNTIYF

d_gene: NA
j_gene: TRBJ2-7
v_gene: TRBV10-3
abundance: NA
CDR3nt: TGTGCCACCCTAAATACTGACGAGCAGTACTTC
CDR3aa: CATLNTDEQYF

d_gene: NA
j_gene: TRBJ2-1
v_gene: TRBV5-1
abundance: NA
CDR3nt: TGCGCCAGCAGCGTCGAAGTGGCACAGGCCCAGTTCTTC
CDR3aa: CASSVEVAQAQFF

d_gene: TRBD1
j_gene: TRBJ2-7
v_gene: TRBV18
abundance: few
CDR3nt: TGTGCCAGCTCCCCCGGGACAGGAGACTACGAGCAGTACTTC
CDR3aa: CASSPGTGDYEQYF

d_gene: NA
j_gene: TRBJ2-7
v_gene: TRBV20-1
abundance: NA
CDR3nt: TGCAGTGCTTCACAGGGCGCCCAGTACTTC
CDR3aa: CSASQGAQYF

d_gene: TRBD1
j_gene: TRBJ2-7
v_gene: TRBV18
abundance: NA
CDR3nt: TGTGCCAGCTCCCTGGGACAGGGGGCTTCTAACGAGCAGTACTTC
CDR3aa: CASSLGQGASNEQYF

d_gene: NA
j_gene: TRBJ1-4
v_gene: TRBV3-1/TRBV3-2
abundance: few
CDR3nt: TGTGCCAGCAGCCAAGCCAGGAACGAAAAACTGTTTTTT
CDR3aa: CASSQARNEKLFF

d_gene: TRBD1
j_gene: TRBJ1-4
v_gene: TRBV4-1
abundance: NA
CDR3nt: TGCGCCAGCAGCCCCGGGACAGGGGAAGAAAAACTGTTTTTT
CDR3aa: CASSPGTGEEKLFF

d_gene: NA
j_gene: TRBJ2-2
v_gene: TRBV7-2
abundance: once
CDR3nt: TGTGCCAGCAGCCCAACTGGGCTTTACACCGGGGAGCTGTTTTTT
CDR3aa: CASSPTGLYTGELFF

d_gene: NA
j_gene: TRBJ1-5
v_gene: TRBV24-1
abundance: NA
CDR3nt: TGTGCCACCAGTGAGACATGGGGCCCGCCCCAGCATTTT
CDR3aa: CATSETWGPPQHF

d_gene: TRBD1
j_gene: TRBJ1-2
v_gene: TRBV4-2
abundance: NA
CDR3nt: TGTGCCAGCAGCCCTGAGGACAGGCAAAGAAACTATGGCTACACCTTC
CDR3aa: CASSPEDRQRNYGYTF

d_gene: TRBD1
j_gene: TRBJ2-5
v_gene: TRBV7-2
abundance: NA
CDR3nt: TGTGCCAGCAGCTGGACAGGGTGGGAAGAGACCCAGTACTTC
CDR3aa: CASSWTGWEETQYF

d_gene: TRBD2
j_gene: TRBJ2-7
v_gene: TRBV5-4
abundance: NA
CDR3nt: TGTGCCAGCAGCCCCTCCGGGAGGTGGAGCTACGAGCAGTACTTC
CDR3aa: CASSPSGRWSYEQYF

d_gene: NA
j_gene: TRBJ2-5
v_gene: TRBV3-1/TRBV3-2
abundance: once
CDR3nt: TGTGCCAGCAGCCAAGTTTCCCGGGGGCAAGAGACCCAGTACTTC
CDR3aa: CASSQVSRGQETQYF

d_gene: NA
j_gene: TRBJ1-5
v_gene: TRBV27
abundance: NA
CDR3nt: TGTGCCAGCAGGCAAAGGGGCGGCTACAATCAGCCCCAGCATTTT
CDR3aa: CASRQRGGYNQPQHF

d_gene: NA
j_gene: TRBJ2-5
v_gene: TRBV6-6
abundance: NA
CDR3nt: TGTGCCAGCAGTTACGGCGAAATGCGAGGTGGTGAGACCCAGTACTTC
CDR3aa: CASSYGEMRGGETQYF

d_gene: TRBD2
j_gene: TRBJ2-1
v_gene: TRBV7-6
abundance: once
CDR3nt: TGTGCCAGCAGCTGGAGCGGGGGAGGGAACAATGAGCAGTTCTTC
CDR3aa: CASSWSGGGNNEQFF

d_gene: TRBD1
j_gene: TRBJ1-2
v_gene: TRBV6-5
abundance: NA
CDR3nt: TGTGCCAGCAGCACAGGGGGCGACTATGGCTACACCTTC
CDR3aa: CASSTGGDYGYTF

d_gene: NA
j_gene: TRBJ1-2
v_gene: TRBV5-6
abundance: NA
CDR3nt: TGTGCCAGCAGCGGACGCCGACAGAGACCCTACTATGGCTACACCTTC
CDR3aa: CASSGRRQRPYYGYTF

d_gene: NA
j_gene: TRBJ2-3
v_gene: TRBV9
abundance: once
CDR3nt: TGTGCCAGCAGCGTAGTTGAGTTTAGTCTGGCAGATACGCAGTATTTT
CDR3aa: CASSVVEFSLADTQYF

d_gene: TRBD1
j_gene: TRBJ2-7
v_gene: TRBV4-2
abundance: few
CDR3nt: TGTGCCAGCAGCCAAAGACCGGGACAGGAGTACGAGCAGTACTTC
CDR3aa: CASSQRPGQEYEQYF

d_gene: NA
j_gene: TRBJ1-6
v_gene: TRBV6-5
abundance: NA
CDR3nt: TGTGCCAGCAGCCCGGGGGGGGGCTGGGGTTCACCCCTCCACTTT
CDR3aa: CASSPGGGWGSPLHF

d_gene: TRBD2
j_gene: TRBJ2-5
v_gene: TRBV5-1
abundance: NA
CDR3nt: TGCGCCAGCAGCTTGGTGGGACTAGGAAACCAAGAGACCCAGTACTTC
CDR3aa: CASSLVGLGNQETQYF

d_gene: NA
j_gene: TRBJ1-2
v_gene: TRBV14
abundance: NA
CDR3nt: TGTGCCAGCAGCCAAGCAGGAAACCATGGCTACACCTTC
CDR3aa: CASSQAGNHGYTF

d_gene: TRBD1
j_gene: TRBJ1-1
v_gene: TRBV28
abundance: NA
CDR3nt: TGTGCCAGCAGTATCGCCGGGACAGGGGGCACTGAAGCTTTCTTT
CDR3aa: CASSIAGTGGTEAFF

d_gene: NA
j_gene: TRBJ1-5
v_gene: TRBV21-1
abundance: NA
CDR3nt: TGTGCCAGCAGCAAATTGCGCCGGCGCGGCGGCAATCAGCCCCAGCATTTT
CDR3aa: CASSKLRRRGGNQPQHF

d_gene: NA
j_gene: TRBJ2-7
v_gene: TRBV29-1
abundance: once
CDR3nt: TGCAGCGGGGGGAGGAGCTCCTACGAGCAGTACTTC
CDR3aa: CSGGRSSYEQYF

d_gene: TRBD1
j_gene: TRBJ1-4
v_gene: TRBV4-2
abundance: once
CDR3nt: TGTGCCAGCAGCCAAGATCGGGACAGGGGTGATGAAAAACTGTTTTTT
CDR3aa: CASSQDRDRGDEKLFF

d_gene: NA
j_gene: TRBJ2-3
v_gene: TRBV4-1
abundance: NA
CDR3nt: TGCGCCAGCAATGCGGAGGGCACAGATACGCAGTATTTT
CDR3aa: CASNAEGTDTQYF

d_gene: TRBD2
j_gene: TRBJ2-3
v_gene: TRBV10-1
abundance: NA
CDR3nt: TGCGCCAGCAGTGAGAGCGGGGGTAGCACAGATACGCAGTATTTT
CDR3aa: CASSESGGSTDTQYF

d_gene: NA
j_gene: TRBJ2-1
v_gene: TRBV3-1/TRBV3-2
abundance: few
CDR3nt: TGTGCCAGCAGCCAAGGGGTGGGAGGCAGGGATCACTACAATGAGCAGTTCTTC
CDR3aa: CASSQGVGGRDHYNEQFF

d_gene: TRBD2
j_gene: TRBJ2-1
v_gene: TRBV11-3
abundance: NA
CDR3nt: TGTGCCAGCAGCTTAGATCTCGGGGGGGCACCCTACAATGAGCAGTTCTTC
CDR3aa: CASSLDLGGAPYNEQFF

d_gene: TRBD1
j_gene: TRBJ1-2
v_gene: TRBV5-3
abundance: NA
CDR3nt: TGTGCCAGAAGCCACCTGACAGGGCAGGGCTACACCTTC
CDR3aa: CARSHLTGQGYTF

d_gene: NA
j_gene: TRBJ2-7
v_gene: TRBV19
abundance: NA
CDR3nt: TGTGCCAGTAGTAAAGGGGTGTTGGACGAGCAGTACTTC
CDR3aa: CASSKGVLDEQYF